This T cell receptor beta chain was observed in a study of cytomegalovirus exposure and HLA in healthy donors. Germline assignment: CDR1 SGHDT and CDR2 YYEEEE. V gave up 3 bases and J gave up 4 bases, with 8 bases separating them. The length of the CDR3 is 13 residues. The primer mix had 60 Vbeta and 13 Jbeta primers. TCRdb's copy holds only in-frame clones and misses some; the assay was immunoSEQ multiplex PCR. The data hold some 150,000 clones, with over 75% observed a single time. In the case of this clone: Its specificity is not known.

Overall study results and limits: Relative to equally common others, HLA-associated TCR beta chains showed greater clonal expansion in a later analysis. Being indistinguishable, some V segments were excluded, TRBV6-2 and TRBV6-3 among them.

V is TRBV5-6 and J is TRBJ1-5; D is unclear. The receptor was isolated from a man aged 50 to 60 in good health and CMV-seronegative. Input material: PBMCs. CDR3 DNA sequence: TGTGCCAGCAGCTACAGTCCTAATCAGCCCCAGCATTTT. The encoded protein is CASSYSPNQPQHF. Using reference TRBV5-6 and TRBJ1-5 for the parts outside the CDR3, the full variable domain is DAGVTQSPTHLIKTRGQQVTLRCSPKSGHDTVSWYQQALGQGPQFIFQYYEEEERQRGNFPDRFSGHQFPNYSSELNVNALLLGDSALYLCASSYSPNQPQHFGDGTRLSIL.